This entry features one T cell receptor beta chain sequence. Its antigen remains unidentified. No much larger clonotype is one base removed from it; base qualities were not supplied. Sequencing used an Illumina NovaSeq 6000. TCR cDNA was synthesized by 5'RACE template switching, through which a universal primer site and unique molecular identifiers were introduced. cDNA synthesis was primed from both the TCR alpha and TCR beta constant segments. Library amplification involved two PCR steps, and the second step added sample barcodes and sequencing adapters. Sequencing of the libraries was done on either Illumina HiSeq 2500 (2x100 bp) or NovaSeq (2x150 bp). Concerning the study's data processing: MIGEC was used to demultiplex reads and collapse the reads into UMI consensus sequences, and MiXCR was used for V(D)J alignment. Vaccine-responding clonotypes were identified with edgeR using replicate PBMC samples, with FDR below 0.01 and a log2 fold change above 5 up to day 15 being required. CD4 or CD8 identity was assigned to each bulk clonotype according to whether the clonotype was present at higher abundance in the sequenced CD4 repertoire or the sequenced CD8 repertoire. The raw public data were reprocessed by TCRdb itself: fastp quality trimming at Q25, MiXCR clonotype calling, in-frame beta chains only. Rows with a matching CDR3 protein are joined into one entry that keeps the most common DNA and genes. V and J calls and clone size were set by TCRdb, not the authors. Across this sample there are 300,000 to 400,000 distinct CDR3 sequences, with around 10% seen only once. Approximately 3.3% of the sample is held by the ten biggest clonotypes.

The CDR3 spans 13 residues, from the cysteine through the phenylalanine. The only DNA kept is the CDR3, 39 bases in frame from the first base. The CDR1 and CDR2 encoded by the germline V gene are SGHTA and FQGTGA. Germline trimming amounts to 5 bases on V and 5 bases on J, with 3 as the count of junction bases outside the gene matches. The sample belongs to a study of T cells after yellow fever vaccination (dated 2019 in TCRdb). Looking at the study overall: Libraries from fractions with low cell numbers were prepared with the SMART-Seq v4 Ultra Low Input RNA kit. Bulk TCR alpha and beta repertoires were sequenced longitudinally to track T-cell clones before and after primary and booster YFV17D yellow fever vaccination. Blood was drawn at multiple timepoints before and after primary and secondary immunization, with bulk PBMC replicates and cell subsets isolated. The cohort comprised two healthy male donors, one aged 18 to 30 and one aged 30 to 39 years.

The meaning of the sample's treatment or condition label: live attenuated yellow fever vaccine strain. PBMCs were isolated from peripheral blood using a standard Ficoll-Paque protocol. Dynabeads CD4 and CD8 positive selection kits were used to isolate CD4 and CD8 T-cell fractions. TriZol was used to extract RNA from bulk PBMCs, from CD4 and CD8 fractions, and from dextramer-positive and dextramer-negative fractions. What the work shows at the level of the full study, not this receptor alone: The secondary T-cell response was found to be weaker but faster than the primary response, with a peak reached on day 5 rather than on day 15. A small share of clonotypes occurred in both CD4 and CD8 compartments, likely arising from convergent recombination. Computational filtering was needed because FACS-sorted repertoires could contain abundant contaminating clonotypes from the bulk population. After the booster, most of the clones that had expanded following primary vaccination were detected again (around 97% of CD4 and around 88% of CD8), which suggests that memory was broadly maintained. Because the study included only a couple of donors, the extent to which the findings can be generalized is limited.

This TCR derives from a man younger than 35 who received the YFV17D yellow fever vaccine. Rearrangement joined TRBV7-3 to TRBJ2-1; TRBD1 lines up with 7 middle nucleotides. Here the sequenced sample was CD4+ T cells sorted from PBMCs, taken 45 days after the yellow fever booster vaccination. The sequenced DNA: TGTGCCAGCAGCCCGACAGGGAACAATGAGCAGTTCTTC. This yields the protein CASSPTGNNEQFF.